These 21 T cell receptor beta chains originate from one sample sequenced in a study of blood T cell repertoires in COVID-19. Profiling relied on immunoSEQ multiplex PCR, and the TCRdb table lists in-frame clones only, not all of them. The sample contains 50,000 or so clones, approximately 90% of which appear only once. Sequenced: peripheral blood. These receptors were obtained from a woman of 80 years or more with acute or convalescent COVID-19.

The genes are TRBV5-1 and TRBJ2-1; no clear D gene. The V end was cut by 0 bases, the J end by 9 bases, with 10 bases between. Germline CDR1 is SGHRS and CDR2 is YFSETQ. This CDR3 contains 13 residues. CDR3 DNA: TGCGCCAGCAGCTTGGACGCGGTGGGTGAGCAGTTCTTC. Translating it yields CASSLDAVGEQFF.

This clone was counted a single time. V is TRBV6-2 or TRBV6-3 and J is TRBJ1-1, with D possibly being TRBD1 (5 bases). The CDR3 is made up of 15 amino acids. Germline V CDR1 and CDR2: MNHEY, SVGEGT. The ends were cut back, 6 bases at V and 5 bases at J, with 19 bases in the middle. CDR3 residues: CASSRTGLPGTEAFF. In DNA, the CDR3 is TGTGCCAGCAGCCGAACGGGACTCCCGGGGACTGAAGCTTTCTTT.

This clone was recorded once. The chain is built from TRBV14 and TRBJ2-6; a possible D gene is TRBD1 (5 bases). V was pared by 4 bases and J by 2 bases, with 15 bases between. CDR3 length: 17 amino acids. Germline CDR1 SGHDN, CDR2 FVKESK. As DNA, the CDR3 is TGTGCCAGCAGCCTAGAGTATCCAGGGACTGGGGCCAACGTCCTGACTTTC. Amino acids: CASSLEYPGTGANVLTF.

The chain carries TRBV29-1 and TRBJ1-1, with D possibly TRBD1 on 6 matching bases. V shed 4 bases and J shed 5 bases, with 20 bases lying between them. The CDR3 has 15 amino acids. From germline, CDR1 is SQVTM and CDR2 ANQGSEA. The CDR3 region is CSVAIGGRVGTEAFF. DNA of the CDR3: TGCAGCGTTGCAATCGGGGGGCGAGTTGGGACTGAAGCTTTCTTT.

The V and J genes are TRBV19 and TRBJ2-5; TRBD1 is a possible D gene (5 bases). V was cut by 10 bases and J by 5 bases, with 20 bases left in between. The CDR3 has 14 residues. CDR1 and CDR2 (germline): LNHDA, SQIVND (reference sequence). The CDR3 region has the DNA TGTGCCACTAACTCCGGTGGGGCAGGGGAGACCCAGTACTTC. It specifies CATNSGGAGETQYF.

The chain uses TRBV12-3 or TRBV12-4 and TRBJ2-5; tentatively, D is TRBD2 (5 bases). The CDR3 has 13 amino acids. Trimming shortened V by 2 bases and J by 5 bases, and 9 bases separated the two germline ends. The DNA of the CDR3 is TGTGCCAGCAGTTTACTTAGCGCTGAGACCCAGTACTTC. This encodes CASSLLSAETQYF.

V and J are TRBV19 and TRBJ1-6; D is unresolved. The V gene's germline CDR1 is LNHDA and CDR2 SQIVND (reference sequence). This CDR3 has 14 residues. Trimming stripped 2 bases from V and 7 bases from J, with 9 bases between. The DNA of the CDR3 is TGTGCCAGTAGTATACCCTCTAAGAATTCACCCCTCCACTTT. It encodes CASSIPSKNSPLHF.

This rearrangement joins TRBV27 to TRBJ1-1; 8 nucleotides align to TRBD1. Losses at the gene ends were 6 bases for V and 9 bases for J; bases not matched to a gene: 12. The CDR3 covers 14 residues. The germline gives CDR1 MNHEY, CDR2 SMNVEV (reference sequence). As DNA, the CDR3 is TGTGCCAGCAGACCGGACAGGGCTACGCCCCAAGCTTTCTTT. It specifies CASRPDRATPQAFF.

The genes are TRBV6-2 or TRBV6-3 and TRBJ2-7; 12 bases are shared with TRBD2. V gave up 6 bases and J gave up 3 bases; unmatched junction bases: 6. Germline loops: CDR1 MNHEY, CDR2 SVGEGT. This CDR3 is 15 amino acids long. As DNA, the CDR3 is TGTGCCAGCAGCTCCGGGACTAGCGGGTTCTACGAGCAGTACTTC. The encoded protein is CASSSGTSGFYEQYF.

The V and J genes are TRBV7-2 and TRBJ1-3, with D maybe TRBD1 (5 bases). Germline CDR1 SGHTA, CDR2 FQGNSA. V lost 0 bases to trimming and J lost 4 bases, with 13 bases between them. The CDR3 has 16 residues. CDR3 sequence reads: CASSLAAGAPGNTIYF. The CDR3 coding sequence is TGTGCCAGCAGCTTAGCGGCTGGGGCCCCCGGAAACACCATATATTTT. The whole variable domain, filled in from reference TRBV7-2 and TRBJ1-3, reads GAGVSQSPSNKVTEKGKDVELRCDPISGHTALYWYRQSLGQGLEFLIYFQGNSAPDKSGLPSDRFSAERTGGSVSTLTIQRTQQEDSAVYLCASSLAAGAPGNTIYFGEGSWLTVV.

The chain is built from TRBV6-5 and TRBJ2-3; TRBD1 matches at 7 bases. Germline CDR1 reads MNHEY; CDR2 reads SVGAGI. The CDR3 runs to 15 residues. The J segment lost 0 bases and the V segment lost 6 bases, leaving 6 bases of the junction unmatched. CDR3 protein: CASRRTGASTDTQYF. The DNA for the CDR3 is TGTGCCAGCAGGAGGACAGGTGCTAGCACAGATACGCAGTATTTT.

This chain connects TRBV30 to TRBJ1-1; D may be TRBD1 (6 bases). The germline V gene has CDR1 GTSNPN and CDR2 SVGIG (reference sequence). V shed 5 bases and J shed 3 bases, with 7 bases lying between them. CDR3 length: 11 amino acids. The CDR3 spells CAWGQYTEAFF. In DNA form, the CDR3 reads TGTGCCTGGGGACAGTACACTGAAGCTTTCTTT.

This chain links TRBV3-1 (or the pseudogene TRBV3-2) with TRBJ1-2; no definite D call. The CDR3 totals 15 residues. Germline loops: CDR1 LGHDT, CDR2 YNNKEL (reference sequence). The ends were cut back, 4 bases at V and 4 bases at J, with 16 bases in the middle. In nucleotides, the CDR3 is TGTGCCAGCAGCCTGGGAGGTATCGGTGGCTATGGCTACACCTTC. This translates into CASSLGGIGGYGYTF.

This clone appeared once. The chain employs TRBV6-2 or TRBV6-3 and TRBJ2-7; D is uncertain. V was clipped by 2 bases and J by 4 bases, with 3 bases between them. Germline V gene lookup returns CDR1 MNHEY and CDR2 SVGEGT. CDR3 length: 11 residues. CDR3: CASSYQYEQYF. CDR3 DNA: TGTGCCAGCAGTTACCAATACGAGCAGTACTTC.

This sequence joins TRBV30 and TRBJ1-2; 9 nucleotides match TRBD1. CDR1 and CDR2 (germline): GTSNPN, SVGIG (reference sequence). The CDR3 has 15 amino acids. V shed 3 bases and J 4 bases; nucleotides not matched to a gene: 9. In DNA, the CDR3 is TGTGCCTGGAGCAAGCGACAGGGGGTAGGCTATGGCTACACCTTC. Translated: CAWSKRQGVGYGYTF. Together with reference TRBV30 and TRBJ1-2, the CDR3 gives the full variable domain: SQTIHQWPATLVQPVGSPLSLECTVEGTSNPNLYWYRQAAGRGLQLLFYSVGIGQISSEVPQNLSASRPQDRQFILSSKKLLLSDSGFYLCAWSKRQGVGYGYTFGSGTRLTVV.

This chain joins TRBV5-5 and TRBJ2-7; 7 bases agree with TRBD1. The CDR3 sequence is 14 residues long. V was clipped by 3 bases and J by 1 base; unmatched bases: 4. The germline V gene has CDR1 SGHKS and CDR2 YYEKEE (reference sequence). The CDR3 DNA reads TGTGCCAGCAGCTCAGACAGGGCATCCTACGAGCAGTACTTC. This translates into CASSSDRASYEQYF.

This chain joins TRBV2 and TRBJ1-1; D possibly corresponds to TRBD1 (6 bases). V lost 6 bases and J lost 0, with 20 bases in between. CDR1 and CDR2 (germline): SNHLY, FYNNEI. The CDR3 consists of 17 residues. The CDR3 bases are TGTGCCAGCAGCGAAAGACAGGCCAACATCATGAACACTGAAGCTTTCTTT. This codes for CASSERQANIMNTEAFF.

The rearrangement uses TRBV4-2 and TRBJ1-2, with D possibly matching TRBD1 (6 bases). Germline V lookup: CDR1 LGHNA, CDR2 YNFKEQ. This CDR3 has 11 amino acids. The V end lost 5 bases, the J end lost 6 bases, and 7 bases lay between the germline ends. CDR3 region: CASSTGNGYTF. The DNA of the CDR3 is TGTGCCAGCAGCACAGGGAATGGCTACACCTTC.

CDR3 DNA sequence: TGTGCCAGCAGCCGGGATGCCTCTGGGGCCAACGTCCTGACTTTC. This gives the protein CASSRDASGANVLTF. This rearrangement joins TRBV5-6 to TRBJ2-6; TRBD2 is a possible D gene (5 bases). V lost 4 bases and J 0 bases, leaving 8 bases between the germline ends. Germline V gene data show CDR1 as SGHDT and CDR2 as YYEEEE. The CDR3 is 15 residues long.

The chain is built from TRBV7-2 and TRBJ1-5, with a possible D match to TRBD1 (6 bases). Germline V gives CDR1 SGHTA, CDR2 FQGNSA. Trimming shortened V by 2 bases and J by 9 bases, and 14 bases separated the two germline ends. The CDR3 covers 14 residues. CDR3 bases: TGTGCCAGCAGCTTACAGGGAGGGGGTGCGCCCCAGCATTTT. Amino acids: CASSLQGGGAPQHF.

The V gene is TRBV27, the J gene TRBJ1-1, with 7 positions matching TRBD1. V shed 2 bases and J 8 bases; nucleotides not matched to a gene: 5. The CDR3 runs to 13 residues. CDR1 MNHEY and CDR2 SMNVEV come from the germline V gene (reference sequence). The CDR3 sequence is CASSLEGAAEAFF. For the CDR3, the DNA is TGTGCCAGCAGTTTAGAGGGGGCCGCAGAAGCTTTCTTT.